Listed below are T cell receptor beta chains from one sample, sequenced in a study of cytomegalovirus exposure and HLA in healthy donors. Profiling relied on immunoSEQ multiplex PCR, and the TCRdb table lists in-frame clones only, not all of them. In the table there are approximately 85,000 clones, 65% to 80% of which are singletons. The sequencing sample was made of PBMCs. These receptor sequences come from a woman aged 40 to 50 in good health and CMV-seropositive. The CDR3 runs from the conserved cysteine through the conserved F or W. The D gene is left open where the match is weak. Clone size is shown for a subset of rows, as once, few, many or a class of expanded clone.

>15|TRBV18|few|.|TRBJ2-5
CASSPLQAAQETQYF
TGTGCCAGCTCACCCCTACAGGCGGCCCAAGAGACCCAGTACTTC
>12|TRBV4-1|few|.|TRBJ1-6
CASSQVASPLHF
TGCGCCAGCAGCCAAGTTGCGTCACCCCTCCACTTT
>17|TRBV2|once|TRBD1|TRBJ1-5
CASSAGSRGRINQPQHF
TGTGCCAGCAGTGCTGGGTCTAGGGGGCGCATCAATCAGCCCCAGCATTTT
>14|TRBV6-1|few|.|TRBJ1-2
CASRPHDSNYGYTF
TGTGCCAGCAGACCCCACGACAGTAACTATGGCTACACCTTC
>11|TRBV20-1|.|.|TRBJ2-7
CSAAGSYEQYF
TGCAGTGCTGCAGGAAGCTACGAGCAGTACTTC
>15|TRBV10-3|.|TRBD1|TRBJ1-5
CAISPSGGGNQPQHF
TGTGCCATCAGTCCTTCAGGGGGCGGCAATCAGCCCCAGCATTTT
>11|TRBV15|.|.|TRBJ2-2
CATSTSGELFF
TGTGCCACCAGCACGTCCGGGGAGCTGTTTTTT
>16|TRBV6-6|.|TRBD2|TRBJ2-6
CASSYPAGGGANVLTF
TGTGCCAGCAGTTACCCGGCGGGAGGCGGGGCCAACGTCCTGACTTTC
>12|TRBV7-9|.|.|TRBJ2-2
CASSPQSWELFF
TGTGCCAGCAGCCCACAGAGTTGGGAGCTGTTTTTT
>14|TRBV6-6|.|TRBD2|TRBJ2-1
CASSREGLYNEQFF
TGTGCCAGCAGCCGGGAGGGCCTCTACAATGAGCAGTTCTTC
>14|TRBV7-9|.|TRBD1|TRBJ1-2
CASRQGEGNYGYTF
TGTGCCAGCAGACAGGGGGAGGGAAACTATGGCTACACCTTC
>13|TRBV30|few|.|TRBJ1-2
CAWSALTNYGYTF
TGTGCCTGGAGTGCCCTCACAAACTATGGCTACACCTTC
>15|TRBV6-5|.|TRBD1|TRBJ1-2
CASSGTGGANYGYTF
TGTGCCAGCAGTGGAACAGGGGGCGCGAACTATGGCTACACCTTC
>14|TRBV6-5|few|.|TRBJ1-3
CASSQGGQGNTIYF
TGTGCCAGCAGTCAGGGAGGGCAGGGGAACACCATATATTTT
>14|TRBV15|.|.|TRBJ1-2
CATSRDAGALGYTF
TGTGCCACCAGCAGAGATGCGGGGGCGCTTGGCTACACCTTC
>17|TRBV30|.|TRBD1|TRBJ1-5
CAWSQAPGTGNNQPQHF
TGTGCCTGGAGTCAAGCTCCCGGGACAGGGAACAATCAGCCCCAGCATTTT
>14|TRBV19|.|.|TRBJ1-5
CASSIKATGGPQHF
TGTGCCAGTAGTATAAAGGCTACGGGAGGTCCCCAGCATTTT
>14|TRBV6-6|.|.|TRBJ2-7
CASRPNTDSYEQYF
TGTGCCAGCAGACCTAACACCGACAGCTACGAGCAGTACTTC
>13|TRBV4-1|.|TRBD1|TRBJ2-3
CASSQTGDDTQYF
TGCGCCAGCAGCCAAACAGGGGATGATACGCAGTATTTT
>12|TRBV2|.|TRBD1|TRBJ1-2
CASTWTGGGYTF
TGTGCCAGCACCTGGACAGGGGGTGGCTACACCTTC
>15|TRBV6-1|.|.|TRBJ1-1
CASSEAGEGYTEAFF
TGTGCCAGCAGTGAAGCGGGGGAGGGGTACACTGAAGCTTTCTTT
>12|TRBV6-1|few|.|TRBJ1-2
CASNFPNYGYTF
TGTGCCAGCAACTTCCCAAACTATGGCTACACCTTC
>16|TRBV2|.|.|TRBJ2-2
CASSPERASGTGELFF
TGTGCCAGCAGTCCCGAGCGGGCCAGTGGCACCGGGGAGCTGTTTTTT
>14|TRBV5-1|.|.|TRBJ1-1
CASSIQGSDTEAFF
TGCGCCAGCAGCATACAGGGATCGGACACTGAAGCTTTCTTT
>15|TRBV28|.|TRBD1|TRBJ1-2
CASSQRQGGDYGYTF
TGTGCCAGCAGTCAAAGACAGGGTGGGGACTATGGCTACACCTTC
>16|TRBV11-2|.|.|TRBJ2-5
CASSPGLWPGMETQYF
TGTGCCAGCAGCCCAGGCCTGTGGCCAGGAATGGAGACCCAGTACTTC
>16|TRBV5-4|.|.|TRBJ2-7
CANSPSGANRGHEQYF
TGTGCCAACAGCCCATCGGGGGCCAACAGGGGCCACGAGCAGTACTTC
>17|TRBV4-1|few|TRBD1|TRBJ1-2
CASSPSGTGGDHYGYTF
TGCGCCAGCAGCCCGTCCGGGACAGGGGGCGACCACTATGGCTACACCTTC
>14|TRBV28|once|.|TRBJ2-1
CASSLGARRNEQFF
TGTGCCAGCAGTTTGGGGGCCAGGAGAAATGAGCAGTTCTTC
>16|TRBV6-5|.|TRBD1|TRBJ1-5
CASSSATGGGNQPQHF
TGTGCCAGCAGTTCCGCGACAGGGGGAGGCAATCAGCCCCAGCATTTT
>15|TRBV4-3|.|.|TRBJ1-2
CASSQDMIGDYGYTF
TGCGCCAGCAGCCAAGATATGATCGGAGACTATGGCTACACCTTC
>12|TRBV28|few|.|TRBJ2-1
CASRVENNEQFF
TGTGCCAGCAGGGTTGAGAACAATGAGCAGTTCTTC
>18|TRBV9|.|TRBD1|TRBJ1-3
CASSFRDRHLGLGNTIYF
TGTGCCAGCAGCTTCCGGGACAGGCACTTGGGGCTTGGAAACACCATATATTTT
>15|TRBV6-5|.|TRBD1|TRBJ2-1
CASSRTGATYNEQFF
TGTGCCAGCAGTCGGACAGGAGCCACCTACAATGAGCAGTTCTTC
>13|TRBV6-5|few|TRBD1|TRBJ1-1
CASRHTGDTEAFF
TGTGCCAGCAGGCACACAGGGGACACTGAAGCTTTCTTT
>16|TRBV29-1|.|.|TRBJ2-3
CSVEDRLSASTDTQYF
TGCAGCGTTGAAGATCGTCTGAGCGCTAGCACAGATACGCAGTATTTT
>13|TRBV30|.|.|TRBJ1-6
CAWRREWDSPLHF
TGTGCCTGGAGGAGGGAATGGGATTCACCCCTCCACTTT
>15|TRBV19|.|TRBD1|TRBJ2-5
CASSSQTGTGETQYF
TGTGCCAGTAGTTCACAGACAGGGACAGGAGAGACCCAGTACTTC
>14|TRBV7-2|.|.|TRBJ2-5
CASKPESATATQYF
TGTGCCAGCAAGCCCGAAAGCGCGACGGCCACCCAGTACTTC
>14|TRBV30|.|TRBD1|TRBJ1-2
CAWSADDRGKGYTF
TGTGCCTGGAGTGCCGACGACAGGGGCAAGGGCTACACCTTC
>14|TRBV5-1|.|TRBD2|TRBJ2-7
CASSPAGGPYEQYF
TGCGCCAGCAGCCCAGCGGGAGGGCCCTACGAGCAGTACTTC
>16|TRBV5-3|.|.|TRBJ1-1
CARKSEPEEGNTEAFF
TGTGCCAGAAAAAGTGAACCGGAAGAGGGTAACACTGAAGCTTTCTTT
>12|TRBV25-1|.|.|TRBJ2-7
CASRTGAYEQYF
TGTGCCAGCAGGACGGGGGCCTACGAGCAGTACTTC
>16|TRBV5-6|many|TRBD1|TRBJ1-5
CASSLAGTGWNQPQHF
TGTGCCAGCAGCTTGGCCGGGACAGGGTGGAATCAGCCCCAGCATTTT
>15|TRBV19|.|.|TRBJ1-1
CASVNRGLMNTEAFF
TGTGCCAGTGTTAATCGAGGCTTAATGAACACTGAAGCTTTCTTT